What follows are 8 T cell receptor beta chains derived from one specimen sequenced in a study of blood T cells in healthy people across ages. A second PCR, run for about 6 to 11 cycles, used a sample-barcoded 5' primer plus a J-beta primer mix. TCRdb independently ran MiXCR on the 5' RACE reads; one entry per CDR3 protein. The sample comprises 1 million to 1.2 million distinct CDR3 sequences, roughly two fifths of which are singletons, and roughly 14% rests with the top ten. The sample comprised blood. These receptors were obtained from a man younger than 35 in good health.

V is TRBV7-2 and J is TRBJ2-7, with no clear D. Trimming removed 5 bases at V and 7 bases at J, with 6 bases between. This CDR3 comprises 10 residues. Germline V lookup: CDR1 SGHTA, CDR2 FQGNSA. The CDR3 coding sequence is TGTGCCAGCAGCCCTCAGGAGCAGTACTTC. This gives the protein CASSPQEQYF.

The chain joins TRBV21-1 to TRBJ1-5; the D call of TRBD1 is as the table states it, not checked on the DNA. TRBV21-1 is described as a pseudogene. This CDR3 is built from 14 residues. The CDR3 DNA reads as TGTGCCACCACCTCAGGGGTCAGCAATCAGCCCCAGCATTTT. Residues: CATTSGVSNQPQHF.

The chain is built from TRBV9 and TRBJ1-1, with D unclear. CDR1 SGDLS and CDR2 YYNGEE come from the germline V gene. V lost 3 bases and J lost 0, with 12 bases in between. This CDR3 comprises 15 residues. This CDR3 reads CASSARTGMNTEAFF. Here the CDR3 DNA reads TGTGCCAGCAGCGCGCGGACCGGCATGAACACTGAAGCTTTCTTT.

The chain has TRBV4-2 and TRBJ1-4, with 7 bases fitting TRBD1. CDR3 length: 15 amino acids. The germline gives CDR1 LGHNA, CDR2 YNFKEQ. Trimming removed 4 bases from V and 3 bases from J; junction bases left unmatched: 5. The CDR3 DNA reads TGTGCCAGCAGCCCTCCGGGACAGTCTAATGAAAAACTGTTTTTT. It yields the protein CASSPPGQSNEKLFF.

This clonotype was counted between two and nine times. The V and J genes are TRBV28 and TRBJ2-5, with 10 bases aligning to TRBD2. CDR1 is MDHEN, CDR2 SYDVKM, per germline. The CDR3 has 16 amino acids. V shed 6 bases, J shed 11 bases, and the junction held 18 bases outside the gene matches. CDR3 loop: CASSSGTSVLYNEQYF. CDR3 DNA sequence: TGTGCCAGCAGCTCCGGGACTAGCGTTCTCTACAATGAGCAGTACTTC. The full variable domain, with the rest looked up from reference TRBV28 and TRBJ2-5, is DVKVTQSSRYLVKRTGEKVFLECVQDMDHENMFWYRQDPGLGLRLIYFSYDVKMKEKGDIPEGYSVSREKKERFSLILESASTNQTSMYLCASSSGTSVLYNEQYFGPGTRLLVL.

This chain uses TRBV10-3 with TRBJ1-1; the D is unclear. This CDR3 is built from 13 residues. The germline V gene encodes CDR1 ENHRY and CDR2 SYGVKD. V gave up 7 bases and J gave up 5 bases, with 14 bases separating them. The CDR3 is CAITSNAETEAFF. CDR3 DNA: TGTGCCATCACCTCCAACGCCGAAACTGAAGCTTTCTTT.

This clonotype has just a few counts. The rearrangement uses TRBV20-1 and TRBJ1-5; the D is unclear. The germline V gene has CDR1 DFQATT and CDR2 SNEGSKA (reference sequence). Trimming pared 2 bases from V and 3 bases from J, leaving 14 bases between. The CDR3 has 15 amino acids. The CDR3 sequence: CSARSQRPYNQPQHF. The CDR3 bases are TGCAGTGCTAGAAGCCAGCGACCCTACAATCAGCCCCAGCATTTT.

As regards this clonotype: At one of its ends the junction is not consistent with the germline gene, which may arise from a read error. The chain combines TRBV7-2 with TRBJ1-4; D gene ambiguous. The CDR3 spans 14 residues. Germline V gives CDR1 SGHTA, CDR2 FQGNSA. CDR3 nucleotide sequence: TGTGCCGGCAGCTTAGTCTTAGCTAACGAAAAACTGTTTTTT. This translates into CAGSLVLANEKLFF. The variable domain in full, with the rest retrieved from reference TRBV7-2 and TRBJ1-4, is GAGVSQSPSNKVTEKGKDVELRCDPISGHTALYWYRQSLGQGLEFLIYFQGNSAPDKSGLPSDRFSAERTGGSVSTLTIQRTQQEDSAVYLCAGSLVLANEKLFFGSGTQLSVL.